This T cell receptor (beta chain) was sequenced during a study of Tregs in tolerant kidney transplant recipients. Germline loops: CDR1 SGHTA, CDR2 FQGNSA. The length of the CDR3 is 14 residues. The trim removed 4 bases at V and 3 bases at J, leaving 3 bases unmatched. Libraries were prepared by immunoSEQ multiplex PCR; TCRdb keeps only in-frame clonotypes and omits some of them. This sample has fewer than 70,000 clones, with around four fifths found just once. The chain recombines TRBV7-2 with TRBJ2-7; 10 bases agree with TRBD2. The receptor's source is a human donor in good health. Material for sequencing was CD4+ T cells from blood. CDR3 amino acids: CASSWTSGDYEQYF. CDR3 DNA: TGTGCCAGCAGCTGGACTAGCGGCGACTACGAGCAGTACTTC.